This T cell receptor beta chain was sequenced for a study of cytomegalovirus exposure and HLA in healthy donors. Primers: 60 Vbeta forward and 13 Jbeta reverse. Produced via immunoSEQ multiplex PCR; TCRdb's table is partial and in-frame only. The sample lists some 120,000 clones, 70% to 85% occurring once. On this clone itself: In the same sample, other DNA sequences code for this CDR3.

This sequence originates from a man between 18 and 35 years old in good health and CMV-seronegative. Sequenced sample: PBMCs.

CDR3 coding DNA: TGTGCCAGCAGCGTAGGCGGCAGCTCTGGAAACACCATATATTTT. It specifies CASSVGGSSGNTIYF. V and J are TRBV9 and TRBJ1-3; D is unclear. The V and J ends lost 0 bases and 0 bases respectively, with 7 bases between them. Germline CDR1 is SGDLS and CDR2 is YYNGEE. The CDR3 covers 15 residues.